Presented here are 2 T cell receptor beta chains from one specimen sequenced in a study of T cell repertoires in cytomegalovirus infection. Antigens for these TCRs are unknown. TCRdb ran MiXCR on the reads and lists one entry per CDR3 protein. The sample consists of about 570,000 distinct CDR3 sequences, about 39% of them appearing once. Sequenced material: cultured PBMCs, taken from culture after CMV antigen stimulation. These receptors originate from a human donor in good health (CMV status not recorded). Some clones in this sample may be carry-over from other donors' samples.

The CDR3 coding sequence is TGTGCCAGCAGCTTAGGAGTCAGTCTCACAGATACGCAGTATTTT. Translating gives CASSLGVSLTDTQYF. The rearrangement uses TRBV7-7 and TRBJ2-3; D is uncertain. There are 15 residues in the CDR3. The germline CDR1 and CDR2 sequences are SSHAT and FNYEAQ (reference sequence). V lost 1 base and J 2 bases, leaving 10 bases between the germline ends.

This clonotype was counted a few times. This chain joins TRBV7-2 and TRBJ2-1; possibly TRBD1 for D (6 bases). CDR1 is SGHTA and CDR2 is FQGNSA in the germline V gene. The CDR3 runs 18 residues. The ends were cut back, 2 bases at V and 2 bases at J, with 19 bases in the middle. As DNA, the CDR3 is TGTGCCAGCAGCTTATATCTGGGGGCCTCCACTCCCTACAATGAGCAGTTCTTC. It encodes CASSLYLGASTPYNEQFF.